This TCR beta chain is from a study of OX40 agonist ivuxolimab in advanced cancers. Using immunoSEQ multiplex PCR, the repertoire was profiled, and TCRdb retains in-frame clones only, with some absent. This sample has some 25,000 clones, with 65% to 90% found just once. V shed 5 bases and J 2 bases; nucleotides not matched to a gene: 4. Germline V lookup: CDR1 KGHSH, CDR2 LQKENI. CDR3 size: 15 residues. This clonotype was obtained from an adult with an advanced solid tumor such as melanoma, head and neck, liver or kidney cancer. V is TRBV18 and J is TRBJ2-3; 10 nucleotides line up with TRBD2. The sample here was CD4+ or CD8+ T cells sorted from blood, taken in a trial of the OX40 agonist ivuxolimab. The CDR3, as DNA: TGTGCCAGCTCAACTACTAGCGGGGTCACAGATACGCAGTATTTT. Its protein product is CASSTTSGVTDTQYF.